A selection of T cell receptor beta chains follows, all from one sample in a study of CD8+ T cells in alopecia areata. Here immunoSEQ multiplex PCR was the method, and the copy in TCRdb shows in-frame clones only, minus some. The repertoire holds over 150,000 clones, about 53% seen once, with 10% to 13% in the top ten. This specimen consisted of CD8+ T cells sorted from blood, obtained at week 24, from a patient treated with tofacitinib. These receptors were taken from a human donor with alopecia areata. Each CDR3 is given with its conserved first and last residue. A D gene is named only where the DNA matches it firmly. Clone size is stated in some rows and not others, as once, few, many or a class when expanded.

V gene	D gene	J gene	clone size	CDR3 protein	CDR3 DNA
TRBV23-1	TRBD2	TRBJ2-2	-	CASSRLAGGPSLGTGELFF	TGCGCCAGCAGTAGACTAGCGGGGGGTCCATCTTTGGGTACCGGGGAGCTGTTTTTT
TRBV29-1	-	TRBJ1-2	-	CSVIGQNYGYTF	TGCAGCGTTATAGGACAGAACTATGGCTACACCTTC
TRBV30	-	TRBJ1-1	few	CAWSVGAGDTEAFF	TGTGCCTGGAGTGTAGGGGCAGGGGACACTGAAGCTTTCTTT
TRBV25-1	-	TRBJ1-2	-	CASSESSLNGYTF	TGTGCCAGCAGTGAATCGTCCCTAAATGGCTACACCTTC
TRBV7-9	TRBD1	TRBJ2-7	few	CASSPGQGAYEQYF	TGTGCCAGCAGCCCGGGACAGGGGGCCTACGAGCAGTACTTC
TRBV27	-	TRBJ2-7	few	CASSEAVSYEQYF	TGTGCCAGCAGTGAGGCGGTCTCCTACGAGCAGTACTTC
TRBV25-1	-	TRBJ1-2	few	CASSAPGIGYTF	TGTGCCAGCAGTGCCCCAGGGATAGGCTACACCTTC
TRBV6-5	-	TRBJ2-1	-	CASSRRGNEQFF	TGTGCCAGCAGTCGGAGGGGCAATGAGCAGTTCTTC
TRBV5-6	-	TRBJ1-3	-	CASSLGGGNTIYF	TGTGCCAGCAGCTTGGGAGGTGGAAACACCATATATTTT
TRBV7-8	-	TRBJ2-6	once	CASSPPSGANVLTF	TGTGCCAGCAGCCCCCCATCTGGGGCCAACGTCCTGACTTTC
TRBV10-3	-	TRBJ1-5	few	CAISESEGWDQPQHF	TGTGCCATCAGTGAGTCAGAAGGGTGGGATCAGCCCCAGCATTTT
TRBV27	-	TRBJ2-7	-	CASMVGPPSYEQYF	TGTGCCAGCATGGTGGGGCCCCCCTCCTACGAGCAGTACTTC
TRBV6-4	TRBD1	TRBJ1-5	-	CASSPKSGQGLLQPQHF	TGTGCCAGCAGTCCAAAATCCGGACAGGGTTTGTTACAGCCCCAGCATTTT
TRBV5-1	TRBD1	TRBJ2-7	-	CASSLGGGAFYEQYF	TGCGCCAGCAGCTTGGGAGGGGGCGCGTTCTACGAGCAGTACTTC
TRBV5-6	TRBD1	TRBJ1-6	-	CASSAGQGRNSPLHF	TGTGCCAGCAGCGCCGGACAGGGAAGAAATTCACCCCTCCACTTT
TRBV7-8	TRBD2	TRBJ2-3	-	CASRDSSGSTDTQYF	TGTGCCAGCAGGGACTCTAGCGGCAGCACAGATACGCAGTATTTT
TRBV18	-	TRBJ2-1	few	CASSQRHLSNEQFF	TGTGCCAGCTCACAACGACACCTCTCGAATGAGCAGTTCTTC
TRBV9	TRBD1	TRBJ1-5	-	CASSAWDRNQPQHF	TGTGCCAGCAGCGCGTGGGACAGAAATCAGCCCCAGCATTTT
TRBV4-1	-	TRBJ2-2	few	CASSQPGPYGELFF	TGCGCCAGCAGCCAGCCCGGACCGTACGGGGAGCTGTTTTTT
TRBV29-1	TRBD1	TRBJ1-5	-	CSVSDRAQYSNQPQHF	TGCAGCGTTAGCGACAGGGCACAGTATAGCAATCAGCCCCAGCATTTT
TRBV9	-	TRBJ2-2	-	CASRTGNTGELFF	TGTGCCAGCAGAACGGGGAACACCGGGGAGCTGTTTTTT
TRBV27	-	TRBJ2-5	-	CASSFGTGGETQYF	TGTGCCAGCAGTTTTGGGACCGGAGGAGAGACCCAGTACTTC
TRBV5-1	-	TRBJ2-7	-	CASSSDSFTYEQYF	TGCGCCAGCAGCTCGGACAGCTTTACCTACGAGCAGTACTTC
TRBV29-1	-	TRBJ2-6	-	CSVPDTLLGANVLTF	TGCAGCGTGCCTGACACATTGCTTGGGGCCAACGTCCTGACTTTC
TRBV10-2	-	TRBJ2-1	-	CASTSAVPNNEQFF	TGCGCCAGCACGTCGGCCGTACCAAACAATGAGCAGTTCTTC
TRBV27	-	TRBJ2-4	few	CASSLGQSGNIQYF	TGTGCCAGCAGTCTCGGACAAAGCGGTAACATTCAGTACTTC
TRBV11-1	TRBD1	TRBJ2-7	few	CASRLNRGLGEQYF	TGTGCCAGCAGGTTGAACAGGGGGCTGGGGGAGCAGTACTTC
TRBV2	-	TRBJ2-7	few	CASSESPTGQNPHEQYF	TGTGCCAGCAGTGAATCACCGACAGGTCAGAACCCTCACGAGCAGTACTTC
TRBV29-1	TRBD1	TRBJ2-2	-	CSVEDGDSETGELFF	TGCAGCGTTGAAGATGGGGACAGCGAAACCGGGGAGCTGTTTTTT
TRBV7-6	-	TRBJ2-1	-	CASSLPSAGVYNEQFF	TGTGCCAGCAGCTTACCCTCCGCCGGGGTCTACAATGAGCAGTTCTTC
TRBV13	TRBD2	TRBJ2-7	-	CASSAAGGPSYEQYF	TGTGCCAGCAGTGCGGCGGGGGGACCCTCCTACGAGCAGTACTTC
TRBV7-2	-	TRBJ2-1	few	CASRAPGANEQFF	TGTGCCAGCAGAGCCCCAGGGGCGAATGAGCAGTTCTTC
TRBV29-1	-	TRBJ2-2	-	CSVEGRYTGELFF	TGCAGCGTTGAGGGACGGTACACCGGGGAGCTGTTTTTT
TRBV27	-	TRBJ1-1	-	CASSLLRGAGAEAFF	TGTGCCAGCAGTTTGCTCCGGGGCGCAGGGGCTGAAGCTTTCTTT
TRBV30	TRBD1	TRBJ2-1	-	CAWSSGTGLNEQFF	TGTGCCTGGAGTTCCGGGACAGGGCTCAATGAGCAGTTCTTC
TRBV19	-	TRBJ2-3	few	CASSIYISGTDTQYF	TGTGCCAGTAGTATCTACATAAGCGGGACAGATACGCAGTATTTT
TRBV4-1	TRBD1	TRBJ2-7	-	CASSQTTGPIREQYF	TGCGCCAGCAGCCAAACGACAGGGCCAATTCGGGAGCAGTACTTC
TRBV9	-	TRBJ2-3	-	CASRGHTDTQYF	TGTGCCAGCCGGGGCCACACAGATACGCAGTATTTT
TRBV7-9	-	TRBJ2-3	-	CASSSNGGADTQYF	TGTGCCAGCAGCTCCAACGGGGGAGCAGATACGCAGTATTTT
TRBV30	-	TRBJ2-3	few	CAWSKGQSTDTQYF	TGTGCCTGGAGTAAAGGACAGAGCACAGATACGCAGTATTTT
TRBV29-1	-	TRBJ2-1	-	CSVVRPDTGEQFF	TGCAGCGTTGTTCGACCAGACACAGGGGAGCAGTTCTTC
TRBV4-1	-	TRBJ1-1	-	CASSPLQDMNTEAFF	TGCGCCAGCAGCCCCCTACAGGATATGAACACTGAAGCTTTCTTT
TRBV10-3	TRBD1	TRBJ1-5	-	CAISNDRAGNQPQHF	TGTGCCATCAGTAATGACAGGGCGGGCAATCAGCCCCAGCATTTT
TRBV2	-	TRBJ1-2	few	CASSDLVSRYGYTF	TGTGCCAGCAGTGATTTGGTCAGTCGCTATGGCTACACCTTC
TRBV5-5	TRBD1	TRBJ2-7	few	CASSFGQGFYEQYF	TGTGCCAGCAGCTTCGGACAGGGCTTCTACGAGCAGTACTTC
TRBV30	-	TRBJ2-7	-	CACFKGYEQYF	TGTGCCTGTTTCAAAGGGTACGAGCAGTACTTC
TRBV5-5	TRBD2	TRBJ2-1	-	CASSPTSGRGNEQFF	TGTGCCAGCAGCCCGACTAGCGGGCGGGGCAATGAGCAGTTCTTC
TRBV5-6	-	TRBJ1-3	-	CASSLGDSGNTIYF	TGTGCCAGCAGCTTGGGAGACTCTGGAAACACCATATATTTT
TRBV4-3	-	TRBJ1-1	-	CASSQDQWRGGEAFF	TGCGCCAGCAGCCAAGATCAGTGGAGGGGTGGTGAAGCTTTCTTT
TRBV6-5	-	TRBJ2-1	-	CASSPIREENEQFF	TGTGCCAGCAGCCCCATTAGGGAGGAGAATGAGCAGTTCTTC
TRBV5-5	-	TRBJ1-5	few	CASSLGSNQPQHF	TGTGCCAGCAGCCTCGGTAGTAATCAGCCCCAGCATTTT
TRBV30	-	TRBJ2-1	-	CAWNHQTEEQFF	TGTGCCTGGAATCACCAGACGGAGGAGCAGTTCTTC
TRBV19	TRBD1	TRBJ1-5	few	CASSIRDSNQPQHF	TGTGCCAGTAGTATCCGGGACAGTAATCAGCCCCAGCATTTT
TRBV29-1	-	TRBJ1-2	once	CSVRGEGAYGYTF	TGCAGCGTCCGAGGGGAGGGAGCTTATGGCTACACCTTC
TRBV19	-	TRBJ2-7	few	CASSIRRNSYEQYF	TGTGCCAGTAGTATTCGACGGAACTCCTACGAGCAGTACTTC
TRBV27	TRBD2	TRBJ2-1	-	CASSRGISGGRSRSIEQFF	TGTGCCAGCAGCCGGGGGATTAGCGGGGGCCGTAGCCGATCTATTGAGCAGTTCTTC